This TCR beta chain was observed in a study of shared clonotypes between healthy human individuals. Cells designated naive CD8 were CD45RO-negative and were positively selected for CCR7, with terminally differentiated effector memory CD45RA+ cells excluded. Using immunoSEQ multiplex PCR, the repertoire was profiled, and TCRdb retains in-frame clones only, with some absent. The sample carries hundreds of thousands of clones, approximately 96% recorded once. Germline values: CDR1 MNHEY, CDR2 SMNVEV (reference sequence). The V gene end was trimmed by 5 bases and the J gene end by 6 bases; junction bases not matched to a gene: 15. The CDR3 sequence is 16 residues long.

Sample: naive CD8+ T cells sorted from blood. This receptor was identified in a woman in her 30s in good health. The chain links TRBV27 to TRBJ2-7, with 8 nucleotides matching TRBD2. This chain's CDR3 is CASSQSAGAGDSEQYF. Written as DNA, the CDR3 is TGTGCCAGCAGTCAGTCGGCGGGAGCGGGAGATAGCGAGCAGTACTTC.